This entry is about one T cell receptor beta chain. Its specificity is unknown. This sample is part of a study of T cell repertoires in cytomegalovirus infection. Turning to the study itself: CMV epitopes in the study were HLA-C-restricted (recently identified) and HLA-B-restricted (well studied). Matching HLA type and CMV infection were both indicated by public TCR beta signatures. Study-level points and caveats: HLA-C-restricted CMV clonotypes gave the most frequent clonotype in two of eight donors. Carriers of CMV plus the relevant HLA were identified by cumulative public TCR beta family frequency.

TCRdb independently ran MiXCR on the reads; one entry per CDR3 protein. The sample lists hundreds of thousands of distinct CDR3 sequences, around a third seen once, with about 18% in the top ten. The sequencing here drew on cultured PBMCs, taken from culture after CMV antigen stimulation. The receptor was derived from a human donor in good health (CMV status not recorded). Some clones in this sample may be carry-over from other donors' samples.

CDR3 coding DNA: TGTGCCAGCAGCTTAGATCTAACGGTCTGGCGAGAGACCCAGTACTTC. It codes for CASSLDLTVWRETQYF. The chain carries TRBV11-2 and TRBJ2-5; no clear D gene. This CDR3 has 16 residues. V was cut by 0 bases and J by 4 bases, with 15 bases left in between. In germline, CDR1 is SGHAT, CDR2 FQNNGV.